This T cell receptor (beta chain) derives from a study of blood T cell repertoires in COVID-19. Study-level background: Material from acute and convalescent COVID-19 was sourced from the United States, Italy and Spain. T cells, B-cell-depleted T cells, or PBMCs supplied cDNA or gDNA.

Cohorts were assigned according to the clinical history that participants reported. Germline CDR1 and CDR2: SGHRS and YFSETQ. The junction had 6 bases not matched to a gene; V was cut back by 1 base and J by 6 bases. This CDR3 is built from 15 residues. Assay used: immunoSEQ multiplex PCR; TCRdb lists only in-frame clones, some missing. The sample yields approximately 270,000 clones, roughly 90% seen once. This clonotype was obtained from a man in his forties or fifties who had been exposed to COVID-19. Sequenced sample: PBMCs or T cells enriched from blood (not recorded which). This chain links TRBV5-1 with TRBJ2-2; 7 bases map to TRBD1. The CDR3: CASSLRTQGAGELFF. Here the CDR3 DNA reads TGCGCCAGCAGCTTGCGTACCCAGGGGGCCGGGGAGCTGTTTTTT.